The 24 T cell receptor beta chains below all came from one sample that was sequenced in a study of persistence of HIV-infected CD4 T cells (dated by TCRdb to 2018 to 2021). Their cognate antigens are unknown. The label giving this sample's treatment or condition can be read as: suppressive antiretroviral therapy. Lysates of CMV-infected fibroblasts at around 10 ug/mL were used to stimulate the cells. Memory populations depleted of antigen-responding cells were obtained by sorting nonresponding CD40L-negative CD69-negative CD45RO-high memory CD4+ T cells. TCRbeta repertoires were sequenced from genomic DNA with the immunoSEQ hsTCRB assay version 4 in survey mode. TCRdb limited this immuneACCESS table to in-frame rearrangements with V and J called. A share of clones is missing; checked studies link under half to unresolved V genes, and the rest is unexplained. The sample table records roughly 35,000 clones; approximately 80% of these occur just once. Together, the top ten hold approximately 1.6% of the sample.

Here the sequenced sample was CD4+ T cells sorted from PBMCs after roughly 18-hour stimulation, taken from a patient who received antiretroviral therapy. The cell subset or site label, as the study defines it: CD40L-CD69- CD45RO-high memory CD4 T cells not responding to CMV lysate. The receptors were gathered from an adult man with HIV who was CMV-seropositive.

The CDR3 coding sequence is TGTGCCTGGAGTGTACAGGGGAGGTCCTACGAGCAGTACTTC. It specifies CAWSVQGRSYEQYF. The J gene is TRBJ2-7, the V gene TRBV30; TRBD1 might be the D (7 bases). Looked up from germline, CDR1 is GTSNPN and CDR2 is SVGIG (reference sequence). The CDR3 runs 14 residues. V was trimmed by 0 bases and J by 1 base, leaving 10 bases between them.

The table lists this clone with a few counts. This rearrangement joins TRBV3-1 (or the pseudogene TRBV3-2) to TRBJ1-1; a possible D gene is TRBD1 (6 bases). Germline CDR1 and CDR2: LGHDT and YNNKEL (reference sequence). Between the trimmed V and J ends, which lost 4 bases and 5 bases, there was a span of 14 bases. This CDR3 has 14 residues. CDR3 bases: TGTGCCAGCAGCCCTGGGCAGGGGAAGACTGAAGCTTTCTTT. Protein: CASSPGQGKTEAFF.

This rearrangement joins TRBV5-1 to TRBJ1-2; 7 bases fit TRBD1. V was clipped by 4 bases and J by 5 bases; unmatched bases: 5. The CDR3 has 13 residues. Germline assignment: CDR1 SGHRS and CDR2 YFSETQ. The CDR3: CASSLGTDYGYTF. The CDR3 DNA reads TGCGCCAGCAGCCTCGGGACAGATTATGGCTACACCTTC.

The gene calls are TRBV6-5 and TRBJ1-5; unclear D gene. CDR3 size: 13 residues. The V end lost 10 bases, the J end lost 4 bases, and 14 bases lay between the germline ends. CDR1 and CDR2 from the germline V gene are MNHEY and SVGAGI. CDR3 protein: CATTGRTNQPQHF. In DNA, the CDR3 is TGTGCCACCACGGGCAGGACTAATCAGCCCCAGCATTTT.

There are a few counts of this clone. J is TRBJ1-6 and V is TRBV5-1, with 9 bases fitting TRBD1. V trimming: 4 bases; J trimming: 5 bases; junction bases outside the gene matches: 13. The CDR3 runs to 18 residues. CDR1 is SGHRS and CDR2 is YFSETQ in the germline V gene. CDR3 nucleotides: TGCGCCAGCAGCCCCTTAGCGACAGGGGGTGGGAATAATTCACCCCTCCACTTT. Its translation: CASSPLATGGGNNSPLHF. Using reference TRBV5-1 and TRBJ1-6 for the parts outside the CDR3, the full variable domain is KAGVTQTPRYLIKTRGQQVTLSCSPISGHRSVSWYQQTPGQGLQFLFEYFSETQRNKGNFPGRFSGRQFSNSRSEMNVSTLELGDSALYLCASSPLATGGGNNSPLHFGNGTRLTVT.

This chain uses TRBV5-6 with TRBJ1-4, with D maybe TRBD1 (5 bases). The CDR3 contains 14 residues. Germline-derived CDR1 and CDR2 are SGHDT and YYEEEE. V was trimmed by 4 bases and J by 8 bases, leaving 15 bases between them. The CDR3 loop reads CASSRQGYREKLFF. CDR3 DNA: TGTGCCAGCAGCCGGCAGGGATACCGGGAAAAACTGTTTTTT.

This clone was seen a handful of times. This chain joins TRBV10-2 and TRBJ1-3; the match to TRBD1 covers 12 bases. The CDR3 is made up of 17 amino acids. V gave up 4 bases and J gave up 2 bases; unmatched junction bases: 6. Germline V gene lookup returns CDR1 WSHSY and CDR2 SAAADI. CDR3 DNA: TGCGCCAGCAGTGCGAGGGACAGGGGGCTAGCTGGAAACACCATATATTTT. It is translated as CASSARDRGLAGNTIYF.

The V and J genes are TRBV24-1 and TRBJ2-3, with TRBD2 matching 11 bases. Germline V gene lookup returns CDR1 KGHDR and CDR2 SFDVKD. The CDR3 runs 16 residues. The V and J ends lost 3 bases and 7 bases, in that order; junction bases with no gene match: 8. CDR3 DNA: TGTGCCACCAGTGATAAACTAGCGGGGGTTCTCCATACGCAGTATTTT. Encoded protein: CATSDKLAGVLHTQYF.

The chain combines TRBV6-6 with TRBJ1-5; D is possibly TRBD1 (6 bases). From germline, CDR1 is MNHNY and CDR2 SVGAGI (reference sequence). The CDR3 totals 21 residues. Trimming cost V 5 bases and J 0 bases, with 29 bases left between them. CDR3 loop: CASSPRLAPGGGPNSNQPQHF. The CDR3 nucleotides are TGTGCCAGCAGTCCTCGTCTCGCCCCCGGGGGGGGGCCCAATAGCAATCAGCCCCAGCATTTT.

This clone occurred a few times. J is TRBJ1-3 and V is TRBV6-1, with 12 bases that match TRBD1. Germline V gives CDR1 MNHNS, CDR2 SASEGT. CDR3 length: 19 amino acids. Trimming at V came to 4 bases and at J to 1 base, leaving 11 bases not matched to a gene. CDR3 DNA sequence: TGTGCCAGCAGTGTCCGGGACAGGGGGCTAGTTGAATCTGGAAACACCATATATTTT. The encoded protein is CASSVRDRGLVESGNTIYF.

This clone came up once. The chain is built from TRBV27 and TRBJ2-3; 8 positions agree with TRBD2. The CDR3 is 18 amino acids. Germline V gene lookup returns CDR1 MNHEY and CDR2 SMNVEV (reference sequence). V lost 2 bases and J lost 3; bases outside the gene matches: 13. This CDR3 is CASSLRPPTSGRTDTQYF. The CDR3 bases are TGTGCCAGCAGTTTAAGGCCCCCCACTAGCGGTAGGACAGATACGCAGTATTTT.

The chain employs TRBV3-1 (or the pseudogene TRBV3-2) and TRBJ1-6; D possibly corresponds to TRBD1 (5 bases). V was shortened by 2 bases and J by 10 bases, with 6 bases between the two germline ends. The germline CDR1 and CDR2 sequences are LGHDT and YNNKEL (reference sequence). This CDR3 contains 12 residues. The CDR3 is CASSQRGSPLHF. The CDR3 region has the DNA TGTGCCAGCAGCCAAAGGGGATCACCCCTCCACTTT.

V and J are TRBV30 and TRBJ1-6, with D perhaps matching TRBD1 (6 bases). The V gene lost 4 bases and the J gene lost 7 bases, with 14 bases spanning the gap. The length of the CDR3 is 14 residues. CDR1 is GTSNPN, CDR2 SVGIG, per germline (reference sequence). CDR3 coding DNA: TGTGCCTGGAACCTTGGGGGCTGGAATTCACCCCTCCACTTT. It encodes CAWNLGGWNSPLHF. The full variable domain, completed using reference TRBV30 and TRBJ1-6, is SQTIHQWPATLVQPVGSPLSLECTVEGTSNPNLYWYRQAAGRGLQLLFYSVGIGQISSEVPQNLSASRPQDRQFILSSKKLLLSDSGFYLCAWNLGGWNSPLHFGNGTRLTVT.

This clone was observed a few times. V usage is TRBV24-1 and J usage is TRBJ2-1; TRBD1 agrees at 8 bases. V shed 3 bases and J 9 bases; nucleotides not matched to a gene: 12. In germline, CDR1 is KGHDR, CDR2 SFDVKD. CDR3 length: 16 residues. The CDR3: CATSDRTGQVGREQFF. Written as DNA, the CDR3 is TGTGCCACCAGTGATAGGACGGGACAGGTGGGGCGTGAGCAGTTCTTC.

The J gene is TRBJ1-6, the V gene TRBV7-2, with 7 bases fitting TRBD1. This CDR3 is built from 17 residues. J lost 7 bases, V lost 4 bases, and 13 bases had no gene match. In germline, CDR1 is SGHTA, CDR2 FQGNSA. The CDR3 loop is CASSSPRTGNSNSPLHF. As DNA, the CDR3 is TGTGCCAGCAGCTCCCCACGGACAGGCAATTCAAATTCACCCCTCCACTTT.

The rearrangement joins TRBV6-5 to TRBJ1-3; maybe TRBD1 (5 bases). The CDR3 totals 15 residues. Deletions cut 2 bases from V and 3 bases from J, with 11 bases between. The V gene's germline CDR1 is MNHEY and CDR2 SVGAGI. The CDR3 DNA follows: TGTGCCAGCAGTTACGATTGGGGGGTTGGAAACACCATATATTTT. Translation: CASSYDWGVGNTIYF.

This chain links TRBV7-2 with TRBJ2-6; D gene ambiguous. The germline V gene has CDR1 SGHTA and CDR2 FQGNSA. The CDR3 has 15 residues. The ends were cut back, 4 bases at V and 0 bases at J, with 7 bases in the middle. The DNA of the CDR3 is TGTGCCAGCAGCTCTTACCTCTCTGGGGCCAACGTCCTGACTTTC. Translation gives CASSSYLSGANVLTF.

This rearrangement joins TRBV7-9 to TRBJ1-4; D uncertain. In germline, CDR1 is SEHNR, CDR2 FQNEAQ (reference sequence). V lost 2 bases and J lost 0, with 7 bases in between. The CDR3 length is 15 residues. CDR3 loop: CASSLRKATNEKLFF. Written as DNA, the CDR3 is TGTGCCAGCAGCTTAAGGAAGGCAACTAATGAAAAACTGTTTTTT.

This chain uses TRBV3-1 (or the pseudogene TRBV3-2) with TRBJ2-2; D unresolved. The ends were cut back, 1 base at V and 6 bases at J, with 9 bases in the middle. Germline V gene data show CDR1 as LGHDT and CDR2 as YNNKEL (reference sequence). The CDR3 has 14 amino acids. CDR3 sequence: CASSQGWVAGELFF. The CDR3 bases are TGTGCCAGCAGCCAAGGATGGGTAGCCGGGGAGCTGTTTTTT.

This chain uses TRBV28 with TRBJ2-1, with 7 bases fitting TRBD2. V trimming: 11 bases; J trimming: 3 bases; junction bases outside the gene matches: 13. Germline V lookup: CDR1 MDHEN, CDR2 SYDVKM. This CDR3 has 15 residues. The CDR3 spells CASAGGGVFYNEQFF. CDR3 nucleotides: TGTGCCTCCGCGGGTGGGGGGGTCTTCTACAATGAGCAGTTCTTC. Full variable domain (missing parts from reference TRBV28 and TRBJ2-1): DVKVTQSSRYLVKRTGEKVFLECVQDMDHENMFWYRQDPGLGLRLIYFSYDVKMKEKGDIPEGYSVSREKKERFSLILESASTNQTSMYLCASAGGGVFYNEQFFGPGTRLTVL.

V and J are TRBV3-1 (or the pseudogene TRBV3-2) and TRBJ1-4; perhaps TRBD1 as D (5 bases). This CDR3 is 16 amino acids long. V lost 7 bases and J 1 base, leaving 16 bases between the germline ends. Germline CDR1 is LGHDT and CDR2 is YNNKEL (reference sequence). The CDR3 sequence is CASTRTGVGTNEKLFF. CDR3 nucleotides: TGTGCCAGCACCAGAACAGGAGTTGGAACTAATGAAAAACTGTTTTTT.

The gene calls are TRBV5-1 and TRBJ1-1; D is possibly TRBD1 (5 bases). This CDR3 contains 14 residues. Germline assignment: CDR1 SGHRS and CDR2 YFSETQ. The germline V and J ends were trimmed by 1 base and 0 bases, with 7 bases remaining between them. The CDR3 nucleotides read TGCGCCAGCAGCTTGCAGGGAGTGAACACTGAAGCTTTCTTT. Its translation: CASSLQGVNTEAFF. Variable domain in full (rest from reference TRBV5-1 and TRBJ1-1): KAGVTQTPRYLIKTRGQQVTLSCSPISGHRSVSWYQQTPGQGLQFLFEYFSETQRNKGNFPGRFSGRQFSNSRSEMNVSTLELGDSALYLCASSLQGVNTEAFFGQGTRLTVV.

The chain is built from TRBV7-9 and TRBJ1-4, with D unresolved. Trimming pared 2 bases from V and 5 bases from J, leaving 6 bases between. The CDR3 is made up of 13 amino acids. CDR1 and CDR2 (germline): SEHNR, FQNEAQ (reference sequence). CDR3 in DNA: TGTGCCAGCAGCTTAAGCAGAAATGAAAAACTGTTTTTT. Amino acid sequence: CASSLSRNEKLFF.

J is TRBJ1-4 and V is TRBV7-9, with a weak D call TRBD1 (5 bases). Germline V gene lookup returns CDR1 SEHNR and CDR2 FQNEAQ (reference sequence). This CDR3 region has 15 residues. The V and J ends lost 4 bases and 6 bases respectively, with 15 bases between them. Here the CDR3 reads CASSSKGSWDEKLFF. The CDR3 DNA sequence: TGTGCCAGCAGCTCAAAGGGGAGTTGGGATGAAAAACTGTTTTTT.